This TCR beta chain was sequenced in a study of T cells in Graves' hyperthyroidism and ophthalmopathy. Study findings and constraints: Most clonotypes expanded in the thyroid (above 0.001) were also present in blood.

This clonotype has only a few counts. Its antigen is not identified. The CDR3 has 15 residues. Germline V CDR1 and CDR2: DFQATT, SNEGSKA (reference sequence). Germline trimming cut 1 base from V and 7 bases from J; bases unmatched to any gene: 4. RNA transcripts were the template for amplifying TCR beta CDR3 regions. The HTBI set primed first-round TCR CDR3 RT-PCR. TCRdb fed the multiplex PCR reads into MiXCR, producing one record per CDR3 protein. The sample has approximately 400,000 distinct CDR3 sequences; 15% to 19% are singletons. The V and J genes are TRBV20-1 and TRBJ2-1, with 13 bases that match TRBD2. Source material: blood. This receptor was obtained from a woman between 18 and 29 years old with Graves' hyperthyroidism. The CDR3 sequence is CSARATSGGRNEQFF. The CDR3 DNA reads TGCAGTGCTAGAGCGACTAGCGGGGGGCGGAATGAGCAGTTCTTC.